The clone carrying this T cell receptor (beta chain) appeared a single time. These data are taken from a study of cytomegalovirus exposure and HLA in healthy donors. This CDR3 has 14 residues. V gave up 5 bases and J gave up 5 bases; unmatched junction bases: 6. Germline assignment: CDR1 SGHVS and CDR2 FQNEAQ. PCR employed 60 Vbeta and 13 Jbeta primers. Here immunoSEQ multiplex PCR was the method, and the copy in TCRdb shows in-frame clones only, minus some. The sample yields around 100,000 clones, roughly 80% seen once. J is TRBJ2-1 and V is TRBV7-8; TRBD2 matches 7 bases. The source of this sequence is a man in his thirties or forties in good health and CMV-seropositive. Sequenced sample: PBMCs. This chain's CDR3 is CASSPPSGDNEQFF. In DNA, the CDR3 is TGTGCCAGCAGCCCCCCTAGCGGTGACAATGAGCAGTTCTTC.